The T cell receptor (beta chain) described here comes from a study of a mutant IDH1 vaccine in newly diagnosed glioma. About the research overall: Among treated patients, roughly 60% were male and about 40% female, and mean age was around 40 years. Earlier therapy was either radiotherapy, temozolomide, or both, and most got both. Broader study findings: Pseudoprogression apparently tracked independently of changes in top peripheral T cell clonotypes. Researchers report vaccine-induced immune responses in more than 90% of patients.

Assay: immunoSEQ multiplex PCR; the TCRdb copy retains only in-frame clones and omits some. The table lists about 92,000 clones, just under 80% of them singletons. Indicated time point: baseline, week 1 (first vaccination visit). The treatment here: pre-vaccination baseline after standard-of-care therapy. Concerning this clone itself: Its antigen is undetermined.

CDR3 length equals 16 residues. The junction had 2 bases not matched to a gene; V was cut back by 3 bases and J by 0 bases. In germline, CDR1 is SQVTM, CDR2 ANQGSEA. The chain employs TRBV29-1 and TRBJ2-4; 13 nucleotides align to TRBD2. Here the sequenced sample was PBMCs, taken from a glioma patient treated with radiotherapy, temozolomide or both. The TCR was taken from a man aged 40-55 years with glioma. The CDR3 region is CSVDGLAGVAKNIQYF. CDR3 coding DNA: TGCAGCGTTGACGGACTAGCGGGGGTAGCCAAAAACATTCAGTACTTC. The entire variable domain, with the rest obtained from reference TRBV29-1 and TRBJ2-4, is as follows: SAVISQKPSRDICQRGTSLTIQCQVDSQVTMMFWYRQQPGQSLTLIATANQGSEATYESGFVIDKFPISRPNLTFSTLTVSNMSPEDSSIYLCSVDGLAGVAKNIQYFGAGTRLSVL.